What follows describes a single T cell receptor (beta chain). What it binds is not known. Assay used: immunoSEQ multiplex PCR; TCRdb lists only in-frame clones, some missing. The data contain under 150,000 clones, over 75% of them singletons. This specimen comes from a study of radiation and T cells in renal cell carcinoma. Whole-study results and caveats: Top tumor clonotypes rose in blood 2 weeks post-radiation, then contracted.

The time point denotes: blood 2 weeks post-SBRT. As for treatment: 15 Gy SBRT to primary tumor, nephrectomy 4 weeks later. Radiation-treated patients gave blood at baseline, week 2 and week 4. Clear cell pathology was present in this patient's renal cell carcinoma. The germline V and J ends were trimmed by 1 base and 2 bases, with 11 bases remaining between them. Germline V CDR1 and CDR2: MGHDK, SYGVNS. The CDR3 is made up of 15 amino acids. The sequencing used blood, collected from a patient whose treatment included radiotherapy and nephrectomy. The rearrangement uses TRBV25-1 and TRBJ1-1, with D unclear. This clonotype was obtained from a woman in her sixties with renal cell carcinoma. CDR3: CASSEFGRPNTEAFF. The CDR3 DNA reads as TGTGCCAGCAGTGAATTCGGACGGCCTAACACTGAAGCTTTCTTT.